This record concerns one T cell receptor (beta chain) sequence. This clone was detected only once. This clone's antigen is unknown. No per-base quality is available; no much larger clone lies one base away. V sheds 3 bases and J sheds 8 bases, leaving 11 bases between their ends. CDR1 and CDR2 were assigned from the germline V gene as KGHSH and LQKENI. From the cysteine up to the phenylalanine, the CDR3 has a length of 13 residues. Only CDR3 DNA is held: 39 bases, read in frame from base 1. These data originate in a study of cytomegalovirus exposure and HLA in healthy donors (dated by TCRdb to 2017 to 2019). Study-wide context: According to an earlier analysis of several hundred of the donors, some 180 million T cells yielded 95 million to 140 million unique TCR beta sequences and 276 Gb of sequence data. Donor age, sex, ethnicity and CMV serostatus were compiled together with the repertoire data. Among the roughly 400 genotyped donors, more than 70% belonged to the genetic ancestry cluster associated with self-reported Caucasian donors. A later analysis re-examined previously published TCR beta repertoires from 500 to 700 donors and added high-resolution HLA genotyping to investigate patterns of TCR occurrence. Among about 400 genotyped donors of the cohort, an average of roughly 230,000 unique TCR beta nucleotide sequences was sequenced per donor, of which about 19% were non-productive. Typing coverage differed by locus: A, B, C, DRB1 and DQB1 were typed in roughly 620-630 donors, DQA1 in 522, DPA1 in 606, and DPB1 in 400 to 490. Using immunosequencing, the study profiled T cell repertoires from around 670 subjects and related those repertoires to cytomegalovirus serostatus. Several DR-DQ haplotypes were treated as single units for association and clustering because of strong linkage in the cohort. Every discovery cohort repertoire had been produced on one sequencing platform. To predict cytomegalovirus infection status, the study combined high-throughput TCR immunosequencing, statistical association of individual TCRs with disease status, and machine learning. To decide whether each TCR beta V gene segment behaved as functional or pseudogenic, an earlier analysis of approximately 590 of the donors relied on high-throughput TCR beta sequencing. The study aimed to test whether cataloging public T cell receptors could reveal signatures of past pathogen exposure. Class I and class II HLA loci were covered by the typing at four-digit resolution. An early release that covered fewer than 800 HLA-typed donors contained about 290 gigabases of sequencing data and 70 million to 100 million unique TCR sequences. In the later analysis, no new phenotypic data were used to find candidate immune exposures; instead, reliance was placed on TCR beta sequences and their occurrence across donors. A later genetic analysis took genome-wide SNP genotypes for about 65% of the 666 donors and used that subset as a discovery cohort. A separate validation cohort of roughly 110 different subjects was used in addition to the approximately 700-subject first cohort.

What the study reported, not specific to this receptor: The study gave a list of 150 to 200 TCR beta chains associated with cytomegalovirus. Because HLA typing was unavailable for some donors at each locus, only the typed subset was used in association tests. The authors suggested that the approach could potentially be extended to other disease states and immunological phenotypes. In vitro tests confirmed that a few of the cytomegalovirus-associated TCR beta chains recognize cytomegalovirus antigens. A further reported finding was that TCR beta sequences accurately predicted the HLA-A and HLA-B alleles for most subjects in the first cohort. In a later analysis, some 18,000 TCR beta sequences were associated with specific HLA alleles at a false discovery rate of 0.05. The classifier was reported to diagnose cytomegalovirus status with high specificity and sensitivity in both the original cohort and the validation cohort. A later genetic analysis associated a missense DCLRE1C variant with V-gene and J-gene trimming of TCR beta chains, and an independent cohort replicated the association. Presence/absence analyses assumed roughly uniform sequencing depth across donors, an assumption that may not hold. In this cohort, only TCR beta chains were sequenced, and detectable features were limited by the absence of alpha or paired-chain data. CMV serostatus was the only immune exposure information available for the cohort. Because counts were too low, more than 15 rarely observed V segments, including chromosome 9 orphons, were excluded from the earlier analysis of 587 of the donors. In a later analysis, TCR association rates were found to vary across HLA loci, with the most associated TCRs seen for DRB1 alleles and the fewest for HLA-C alleles. A cluster of highly shared sequence variants was judged likely to be a technical artifact of the sequencing pipeline. When HLA alleles, especially DR and DQ, strongly co-occurred, TCR associations were difficult to assign to individual alleles. In an earlier analysis of under 600 of the donors, most TCR beta V segments were observed in productive rearrangements about 87% or about 30% of the time, broadly matching IMGT annotations. In a later analysis, HLA-associated TCR beta chains showed more clonal expansion and lower generation probabilities than non-associated chains that were equally common. A later analysis found that most CMV-associated TCR beta chains appeared HLA-restricted, with HLA associations seemingly driven largely by CMV exposure. A later genetic analysis reported fewer N-insertions in productive TCRs among donors in an Asian-associated ancestry cluster than the roughly 670-donor mean. Some IMGT-functional V segments, including TRBV6-2 and TRBV6-3, could not be distinguished by the 87-base-pair reads and were therefore excluded. Correlated functional status among segregating V segments might reflect linkage disequilibrium, but an unknown experimental factor could not be ruled out. While some public TCRs were present in many individuals, most TCR sequences turned up only very rarely across donors. Several of the top co-occurrence clusters appeared to be linked to parvovirus B19, influenza, CMV and Epstein-Barr virus, according to a later analysis.

In total, around 600 healthy bone marrow donors made up the cohort. At the time of sampling, all cohort members were nominally healthy, though unrecorded immune exposures were likely present. The donor tested CMV seronegative, placing the donor among the 350 to 400 seronegative members of the cohort. A peripheral blood sample was provided by each donor, and peripheral blood mononuclear cells were used for TCR beta sequencing. Genomic DNA extraction from the blood cell samples was performed with the Qiagen DNeasy Blood Extraction Kit. Library method: the immunoSEQ multiplex PCR assay. For the multiplex PCR, a mixture combining 60 forward primers for TCR Vbeta segments and 13 reverse primers for TCR Jbeta segments was used. A multiplex PCR assay on genomic DNA amplified the CDR3 region of rearranged TCR beta genes. On the Illumina HiSeq System, the amplified TCR beta libraries were sequenced as 87-base-pair reads. The paper's processing steps were these. Across the 666 repertoires, a later analysis counted roughly 84 million unique TCR beta chains, some 11 million of which were shared by at least two donors. To remove PCR and sequencing errors, raw reads were error-corrected and collapsed into unique sequences using a nearest-neighbor algorithm that merged closely related sequences. V, D and J gene segments were assigned by aligning CDR3 sequences to IMGT reference sequences. For a sequence to be retained, a match of at least six nucleotides was required to both a V gene segment and a J gene segment. A rearrangement was called productive if the CDR3 had no stop codons and remained in frame with V and J, and every other rearrangement was called non-productive. CDR3 was defined by IMGT convention, running from the second conserved V-encoded cysteine to the conserved J-encoded phenylalanine. Sequences without an unambiguous match to a single V gene segment were excluded from the earlier analysis of 450 to 750 of the donors. An earlier analysis of 550 to 650 of the donors classified V segments as functional when productive rearrangements were above 56.7% and as segregating when the standard deviation between donors was above 5%. A statistical classification framework was built to diagnose cytomegalovirus status from the catalog of TCR beta chain sequences. V and J gene assignment, in a later analysis, came from comparing TCR nucleotide sequences with IMGT/GENE-DB human TR gene sequences. The TCRdist pipeline was used in a later analysis to assign CDR3 sequences and most-parsimonious VDJ recombination scenarios. In a later analysis, each TCR beta chain was defined by its CDR3 amino acid sequence together with its V-gene family, and reads lacking a unique V-gene family were excluded. To address suspected cross-contamination and a sequencing artifact, a later analysis removed roughly 580 highly shared, low-generation-probability nucleotide sequences. In a later analysis, a clonal expansion index was calculated for each public chain from normalized within-repertoire ranks of inferred template counts. In a later analysis, generation probabilities were computed with a VDJ recombination model fitted to out-of-frame rearrangements, and the resulting probabilities were checked against IGoR. In a later analysis, TCR-TCR, TCR-HLA and TCR-CMV co-occurrence was scored with hypergeometric tests, and a repertoire-size bias correction was applied to TCR pairs. False discovery rates were estimated in a later analysis by permuting HLA or CMV assignments 20 times. In a later analysis, co-occurring TCRs were grouped using DBSCAN, with TCRdist sequence similarity added in when clustering inside HLA-allele-positive subsets. Repertoires with fewer than 30,000 or more than 120,000 public chains, plus five repertoires with anomalous nucleotide sharing, were excluded from co-occurrence clustering. TCRdb retrieved this table from immuneACCESS and kept in-frame rearrangements only. Not all clones are present; in checked studies, unresolved V genes account for under half, and no reason is known for the remainder. V and J calls and clone size are as listed in that table; D and trimming were resolved from the DNA. The sample has about 140,000 clones on record, 80% of them singletons. The ten largest clonotypes hold 2% to 3% of the sample.

The rearranged segments are TRBV18 and TRBJ2-1; the D gene is not confidently resolved. The TCR comes from a man in his fifties in good health and CMV-seronegative. Sequencing was performed on PBMCs. The nucleotides read TGTGCCAGCTCACCCGTCCCAGGCGATGAGCAGTTCTTC. This codes for CASSPVPGDEQFF.